Shown below are 10 T cell receptor beta chains from a single sample sequenced in a study of blood T cell repertoires in COVID-19. Using immunoSEQ multiplex PCR, the repertoire was profiled, and TCRdb retains in-frame clones only, with some absent. The data hold 150,000 to 200,000 clones, with approximately 84% observed a single time. Sequenced input: peripheral blood. Every receptor here comes from a woman of 80 years or more with acute or convalescent COVID-19.

The J gene is TRBJ1-4, the V gene TRBV7-8; 8 bases match TRBD1. Trimming at V came to 4 bases and at J to 5 bases, leaving 3 bases not matched to a gene. The CDR3 spans 14 residues. Germline-derived CDR1 and CDR2 are SGHVS and FQNEAQ. CDR3 sequence: CASSWRQGNEKLFF. The CDR3 DNA sequence: TGTGCCAGCAGCTGGCGACAGGGGAATGAAAAACTGTTTTTT.

The chain combines TRBV6-5 with TRBJ1-6; 11 bases fit TRBD1. The ends lost 0 bases at V and 7 bases at J; junction bases unmatched: 2. The germline gives CDR1 MNHEY, CDR2 SVGAGI. The CDR3 consists of 16 residues. The CDR3: CASSYSGTGGNSPLHF. In DNA form, the CDR3 reads TGTGCCAGCAGTTACTCTGGGACAGGGGGAAATTCACCCCTCCACTTT.

The CDR3 DNA sequence: TGTGCCAGCAGCCAAGCGCGGACAGGGTACGAGCAGTACTTC. It yields the protein CASSQARTGYEQYF. The chain couples TRBV3-1 (or the pseudogene TRBV3-2) to TRBJ2-7; 8 nucleotides line up with TRBD1. J lost 4 bases, V lost 1 base, and 3 bases had no gene match. The CDR3 runs 14 residues. Germline CDR1 is LGHDT and CDR2 is YNNKEL (reference sequence).

The V call is TRBV10-3, the J call TRBJ2-1, with 7 bases that match TRBD2. Germline trimming cut 3 bases from V and 7 bases from J; bases unmatched to any gene: 18. Germline lookup yields CDR1 ENHRY and CDR2 SYGVKD. CDR3 size: 18 residues. CDR3 DNA sequence: TGTGCCATCAGTGATGTTCTCTCGACTAGCCGCACATGGAATGAGCAGTTCTTC. It is translated as CAISDVLSTSRTWNEQFF.

This sequence joins TRBV7-9 and TRBJ1-4; 7 bases are shared with TRBD1. The V segment lost 5 bases and the J segment 5 bases; nucleotides outside the gene matches: 11. Germline CDR1 reads SEHNR; CDR2 reads FQNEAQ (reference sequence). The length of the CDR3 is 16 residues. In nucleotides, the CDR3 is TGTGCCAGCAGCCGAGCGCGACAGGGAAGGAATGAAAAACTGTTTTTT. It specifies CASSRARQGRNEKLFF. The full variable domain, completed using reference TRBV7-9 and TRBJ1-4, is DTGVSQNPRHKITKRGQNVTFRCDPISEHNRLYWYRQTLGQGPEFLTYFQNEAQLEKSRLLSDRFSAERPKGSFSTLEIQRTEQGDSAMYLCASSRARQGRNEKLFFGSGTQLSVL.

The sample holds a few counts of this clone. This rearrangement joins TRBV5-1 to TRBJ2-7; D is perhaps TRBD1 (5 bases). The V gene's germline CDR1 is SGHRS and CDR2 YFSETQ. V was pared by 1 base and J by 6 bases, with 8 bases between. The CDR3 has 12 amino acids. This CDR3 is CASSLQGVEQYF. The CDR3 DNA reads TGCGCCAGCAGCTTGCAAGGGGTCGAGCAGTACTTC.

In its sample, this clone was seen a few times. The CDR3 nucleotides read TGTGCCAGCACCCTACCGGGAGGGCCCTACGAGCAGTACTTC. The encoded protein is CASTLPGGPYEQYF. V is TRBV6-5 and J is TRBJ2-7; TRBD2 matches at 8 bases. After removal of 7 bases from V and 2 bases from J, the junction contained 7 bases not matched to a gene. This CDR3 is built from 14 residues. Germline V CDR1 and CDR2: MNHEY, SVGAGI.

The J gene is TRBJ1-4, the V gene TRBV28; 9 bases agree with TRBD1. With 3 bases clipped from V and 8 bases from J, the junction kept 7 bases outside the gene matches. This CDR3 spans 15 amino acids. CDR1 is MDHEN, CDR2 SYDVKM, per germline. Here the CDR3 DNA reads TGTGCCAGCAGTTTCCCCGGGACAGGGACCGAAAAACTGTTTTTT. It codes for CASSFPGTGTEKLFF.

V usage is TRBV5-1 and J usage is TRBJ2-7, with TRBD1 identical over 7 bases. Germline V gives CDR1 SGHRS, CDR2 YFSETQ. The CDR3 is 15 residues long. Losses at the gene ends were 0 bases for V and 5 bases for J; bases not matched to a gene: 8. The CDR3 region has the DNA TGCGCCAGCAGCTTGGTTTACAGGGGTTCAAACGAGCAGTACTTC. Translation gives CASSLVYRGSNEQYF. Filled out from reference TRBV5-1 and TRBJ2-7, the complete variable domain reads KAGVTQTPRYLIKTRGQQVTLSCSPISGHRSVSWYQQTPGQGLQFLFEYFSETQRNKGNFPGRFSGRQFSNSRSEMNVSTLELGDSALYLCASSLVYRGSNEQYFGPGTRLTVT.

The chain employs TRBV2 and TRBJ2-7; 7 positions agree with TRBD2. CDR1 and CDR2 from the germline V gene are SNHLY and FYNNEI. The CDR3 totals 16 residues. J was trimmed by 1 base and V by 3 bases; bases with no gene match: 9. The CDR3 DNA follows: TGTGCCAGCAGTGATGAGGTGGGGGGAGGGTCCTACGAGCAGTACTTC. It translates to CASSDEVGGGSYEQYF.